The clone carrying this T cell receptor (beta chain) was seen repeatedly, ten times or more. The antigen remains undetermined. All TCR cDNA molecules were individually tagged with a unique molecular identifier. TCRdb analysed the 5' RACE reads with MiXCR anew, one entry per CDR3 protein. The sample consists of around 40,000 distinct CDR3 sequences, 5% to 6.5% of them appearing once. This sample was taken from a study of spatial heterogeneity in lung cancer. Study in general: The mean occurrence of each unique TCR and UMI combination in raw reads exceeded eight.

Specified time point: sample taken at primary tumor resection. The input material, whole RNA from tumor, nontumor lung or frozen PBMC, was sequenced unsorted. The length of the CDR3 is 18 residues. Germline V gives CDR1 MDHEN, CDR2 SYDVKM. The trim removed 8 bases at V and 7 bases at J, leaving 21 bases unmatched. Overall study findings and caveats: Resection saw ubiquitous expanded tumor TCRs appear in blood more than follow-up did.

This chain uses TRBV28 with TRBJ2-1; 9 bases are a match to TRBD2. The receptor was derived from a female donor with early-stage non-small cell lung cancer. The input for sequencing was PBMCs, taken at surgery. The CDR3 DNA is TGTGCCAGCCTGCTCGGGGCAATGAGGCGGGGGGGCTCTAATGAGCAGTTCTTC. Translating it yields CASLLGAMRRGGSNEQFF.